These 26 T cell receptor beta chains were all obtained from the same sample, sequenced in a study of CD8 T cells in ankylosing spondylitis. In TCRdb, the 5' RACE reads were re-called with MiXCR into one record per CDR3 protein. The repertoire has approximately 140,000 distinct CDR3 sequences, 9.3% of them found once; the top ten carry 2.5% to 3.5%. The specimen was blood, either unsorted or a sorted T cell fraction (not recorded which). The receptor source for this set is a male donor with ankylosing spondylitis or in good health (not recorded which).

The chain joins TRBV20-1 to TRBJ2-5, with 12 bases that match TRBD2. Germline CDR1 DFQATT, CDR2 SNEGSKA (reference sequence). There are 15 residues in the CDR3. Losses at the gene ends were 5 bases for V and 5 bases for J; bases not matched to a gene: 9. CDR3 nucleotides: TGCAGTGCTCAAAAGACTAGCGGGAGCTTTGAGACCCAGTACTTC. Its translation is CSAQKTSGSFETQYF.

The V and J genes are TRBV7-2 and TRBJ2-1; D ambiguous. CDR1 and CDR2 (germline): SGHTA, FQGNSA. The CDR3 sequence is 12 residues long. V gave up 5 bases and J gave up 4 bases, with 6 bases separating them. In DNA, the CDR3 is TGTGCCAGCAGCCCTACGTACAATGAGCAGTTCTTC. Amino acids: CASSPTYNEQFF.

This clonotype was observed at least ten times. The V gene is TRBV6-2 or TRBV6-3, the J gene TRBJ2-5; 14 bases agree with TRBD2. The CDR3 contains 18 residues. Per germline, CDR1 MNHEY and CDR2 SVGEGT. V lost 8 bases to trimming and J lost 2 bases; unmatched junction nucleotides: 13. The CDR3 nucleotides are TGTGCCAGCGTCGGATCGGGACTAGCGGGAGTCTATCAAGAGACCCAGTACTTC. It specifies CASVGSGLAGVYQETQYF.

The sample holds many counts of this clonotype. The gene calls are TRBV3-1 and TRBJ2-1; 8 bases align to TRBD2. The germline CDR1 and CDR2 sequences are LGHDT and YNNKEL (reference sequence). CDR3 length equals 15 residues. After removal of 1 base from V and 9 bases from J, the junction contained 8 bases not matched to a gene. CDR3 sequence: CASSQGAGDVLEQFF. The CDR3 region has the DNA TGTGCCAGCAGCCAAGGAGCGGGAGACGTGCTTGAGCAGTTCTTC.

The rearrangement joins TRBV19 to TRBJ2-2; weak D call: TRBD1 (6 bases). V was trimmed by 5 bases and J by 1 base, leaving 14 bases between them. The germline V gene has CDR1 LNHDA and CDR2 SQIVND (reference sequence). The CDR3 runs 16 residues. CDR3 coding DNA: TGTGCCAGTAGTGTGGGGGCTCGGGGGAACACCGGGGAGCTGTTTTTT. It codes for CASSVGARGNTGELFF. The entire variable domain, with the rest obtained from reference TRBV19 and TRBJ2-2, is as follows: DGGITQSPKYLFRKEGQNVTLSCEQNLNHDAMYWYRQDPGQGLRLIYYSQIVNDFQKGDIAEGYSVSREKKESFPLTVTSAQKNPTAFYLCASSVGARGNTGELFFGEGSRLTVL.

In this sample, this clonotype turned up many times. This chain connects TRBV7-2 to TRBJ2-7; unclear D gene. V shed 1 base and J shed 0 bases, with 10 bases lying between them. Germline V gene sequence: CDR1 SGHTA, CDR2 FQGNSA. The CDR3 consists of 15 residues. CDR3 bases: TGTGCCAGCAGCTTAGTAAGTGGGTCCTCCTACGAGCAGTACTTC. Translation: CASSLVSGSSYEQYF.

This clonotype was found many times. V and J are TRBV5-1 and TRBJ2-2; D call uncertain. Trimming removed 6 bases from V and 1 base from J, with 13 bases in between. Germline V CDR1 and CDR2: SGHRS, YFSETQ. The CDR3 loop spans 15 amino acids. CDR3 nucleotides: TGCGCCAGCACCCTTTCGGTGGGGAACACCGGGGAGCTGTTTTTT. It yields the protein CASTLSVGNTGELFF.

This clonotype was recorded at least ten times. The gene calls are TRBV20-1 and TRBJ2-7, with 7 bases lining up with TRBD2. With V trimmed by 1 base and J by 6 bases, 6 bases remained unmatched. Germline assignment: CDR1 DFQATT and CDR2 SNEGSKA (reference sequence). The CDR3 extends over 13 amino acids. CDR3 nucleotides: TGCAGTGCTAGAGGAACTAGCGTTGGCGAGCAGTACTTC. As protein: CSARGTSVGEQYF.

The chain links TRBV24-1 to TRBJ1-2; 7 bases match TRBD1. CDR3 length: 15 amino acids. Trimming took 2 bases from V and 5 from J; bases not matched to a gene: 7. CDR1 KGHDR and CDR2 SFDVKD come from the germline V gene. CDR3 in amino acids: CATSDSTGSIYGYTF. CDR3 DNA: TGTGCCACCAGTGATTCGACAGGGTCGATTTATGGCTACACCTTC.

Notes on this clonotype: A much larger clone sits a single nucleotide away, making a read error possible. The chain combines TRBV29-1 with TRBJ2-1, with unresolved D. V lost 6 bases and J lost 2, with 8 bases in between. Germline CDR1 and CDR2: SQVTM and ANQGSEA. There are 12 residues in the CDR3. The chain's CDR3 is CSVSDTYNEQFF. The CDR3, as DNA: TGCAGCGTAAGCGACACCTACAATGAGCAGTTCTTC.

This clonotype has at least ten counts. The rearrangement uses TRBV3-1 and TRBJ2-1; 8 bases match TRBD2. V was pared by 4 bases and J by 7 bases, with 12 bases of the junction left unmatched. The germline V gene has CDR1 LGHDT and CDR2 YNNKEL (reference sequence). The CDR3 length is 16 residues. CDR3 loop: CASSLFETSAFNEQFF. DNA for the CDR3: TGTGCCAGCAGCCTTTTCGAGACTAGCGCTTTTAATGAGCAGTTCTTC.

This clonotype was recorded a few times. A read error may produce the germline difference seen at one junction end. The genes are TRBV20-1 and TRBJ2-1; 8 bases fit TRBD2. The CDR3 totals 17 residues. Germline values: CDR1 DFQATT, CDR2 SNEGSKA (reference sequence). The CDR3 DNA reads TGCTGTGCTAGAGATGGGGGGTCAGCGGGAGCTTACAATGAGCAGTTCTTC. This encodes CCARDGGSAGAYNEQFF.

This clonotype was counted between two and nine times. V and J are TRBV12-2 and TRBJ2-3; TRBD2 reflects the table's D call only, with no check against the DNA. TRBV12-2 is marked as a pseudogene. The CDR3 is 20 amino acids. The CDR3 bases are TGTGCAAGTCGCTCCCTTCAGGGACTAGCGGGAGGCAAACGCACAGATACGCAGTATTTT. Amino acid sequence: CASRSLQGLAGGKRTDTQYF.

This clonotype was seen repeatedly, ten times or more. The V gene is TRBV18, the J gene TRBJ2-2; D call uncertain. CDR1 and CDR2 from the germline V gene are KGHSH and LQKENI. The CDR3 loop spans 14 amino acids. V was clipped by 4 bases and J by 2 bases, with 8 bases between them. CDR3: CASSRQTNTGELFF. The CDR3 bases are TGTGCCAGCTCACGTCAGACCAACACCGGGGAGCTGTTTTTT.

This clonotype was seen ten or more times. The chain employs TRBV27 and TRBJ2-3; TRBD1 agrees at 7 bases. Looked up from germline, CDR1 is MNHEY and CDR2 is SMNVEV (reference sequence). The CDR3 sequence is 17 residues long. V lost 4 bases and J lost 1; bases outside the gene matches: 11. DNA of the CDR3: TGTGCCAGCAGTTCAAGGGCTATTACAGGGGGCACAGATACGCAGTATTTT. It translates to CASSSRAITGGTDTQYF.

This clonotype occurred many times. CDR3 sequence: CASSQDSVADTQYF. In DNA, the CDR3 is TGCGCCAGCAGCCAAGATTCGGTTGCAGATACGCAGTATTTT. The V and J genes are TRBV4-3 and TRBJ2-3; D gene unclear. The CDR3 has 14 amino acids. Trimming cost V 0 bases and J 4 bases, with 8 bases left between them. Germline V gene sequence: CDR1 LGHNA, CDR2 YSLEER.

This chain uses TRBV11-2 with TRBJ2-1, with D possibly being TRBD1 or TRBD2 (5 bases each). The V end lost 5 bases, the J end lost 0 bases, and 11 bases lay between the germline ends. The CDR3 is made up of 15 amino acids. Germline V gene sequence: CDR1 SGHAT, CDR2 FQNNGV. The DNA of the CDR3 is TGTGCCAGCAGCCGGGGACCAGCCTCCTACAATGAGCAGTTCTTC. This codes for CASSRGPASYNEQFF.

This clonotype has a count of ten or more. The V gene is TRBV4-3, the J gene TRBJ2-1; 11 nucleotides line up with TRBD2. The ends lost 3 bases at V and 8 bases at J; junction bases unmatched: 9. CDR3 length equals 16 residues. CDR1 is LGHNA and CDR2 is YSLEER in the germline V gene. The CDR3 DNA reads TGCGCCAGCAGCCATGACACTAGCGGGAGTAGGGATGAGCAGTTCTTC. It translates to CASSHDTSGSRDEQFF.

This chain joins TRBV12-3 or TRBV12-4 and TRBJ2-7; D might be TRBD2 (5 bases). This CDR3 has 15 residues. Trimming took 7 bases from V and 0 from J, leaving 16 bases between them. The CDR3 DNA reads TGTGCCAGCACCGCGGGTTTTACAAGCTCCTACGAGCAGTACTTC. Protein product: CASTAGFTSSYEQYF.

This clonotype was found many times. The rearrangement uses TRBV7-8 and TRBJ1-4; 9 bases map to TRBD1. The CDR3 has 12 amino acids. J was trimmed by 15 bases and V by 2 bases; bases with no gene match: 4. Looked up from germline, CDR1 is SGHVS and CDR2 is FQNEAQ. The CDR3 coding sequence is TGTGCCAGCAGCTTACGGGACAGGGAATTGTTTTTT. Translated, it gives CASSLRDRELFF.

This clonotype has ten or more counts. The chain is built from TRBV20-1 and TRBJ2-3; the match to TRBD2 covers 7 bases. Germline trimming cut 3 bases from V and 3 bases from J; bases unmatched to any gene: 15. The germline gives CDR1 DFQATT, CDR2 SNEGSKA (reference sequence). The CDR3 extends over 17 amino acids. CDR3 sequence reads: CSASGAGATGPTDTQYF. The DNA of the CDR3 is TGCAGTGCTAGCGGTGCGGGAGCAACCGGACCGACAGATACGCAGTATTTT.

This clonotype was seen repeatedly, ten times or more. V gene TRBV5-5 combines with J gene TRBJ2-3; no firm D call. The CDR3 runs to 14 residues. V was pared by 3 bases and J by 0 bases, with 8 bases between. Per germline, CDR1 SGHKS and CDR2 YYEKEE (reference sequence). For the CDR3, the DNA is TGTGCCAGCAGCTACACCTCTAGCACAGATACGCAGTATTTT. Residues: CASSYTSSTDTQYF.

This clonotype was counted ten times or more. This chain connects TRBV20-1 to TRBJ2-6; no definite D call. Germline loops: CDR1 DFQATT, CDR2 SNEGSKA (reference sequence). Trimming left V 7 bases short and J 0 bases short, with 7 bases between. The CDR3 contains 13 residues. This CDR3 is CSGGSSGANVLTF. CDR3 coding DNA: TGCAGTGGGGGATCCTCTGGGGCCAACGTCCTGACTTTC.

This clonotype was detected a few times. CDR3 region: CASRNSGRMDTQYF. DNA of the CDR3: TGTGCCAGCAGAAACAGCGGGAGAATGGATACGCAGTATTTT. The chain has TRBV7-2 and TRBJ2-3; TRBD2 matches 8 bases. Germline values: CDR1 SGHTA, CDR2 FQGNSA. The ends lost 6 bases at V and 6 bases at J; junction bases unmatched: 8. CDR3 length equals 14 residues. Supplemented by reference TRBV7-2 and TRBJ2-3, the full variable domain reads GAGVSQSPSNKVTEKGKDVELRCDPISGHTALYWYRQSLGQGLEFLIYFQGNSAPDKSGLPSDRFSAERTGGSVSTLTIQRTQQEDSAVYLCASRNSGRMDTQYFGPGTRLTVL.

The table lists this clonotype with a few counts. The chain recombines TRBV20-1 with TRBJ2-1; 8 nucleotides agree with TRBD1. Germline CDR1 reads DFQATT; CDR2 reads SNEGSKA (reference sequence). This CDR3 has 18 amino acids. Losses at the gene ends were 2 bases for V and 4 bases for J; bases not matched to a gene: 16. DNA of the CDR3: TGCAGTGCTAGAACGCCCCCCGGCCAGGGGGCGGTTTACAATGAGCAGTTCTTC. Its protein product is CSARTPPGQGAVYNEQFF.

This clonotype was found many times. This sequence joins TRBV24-1 and TRBJ2-1; 8 bases align to TRBD1. This CDR3 contains 16 residues. The germline CDR1 and CDR2 sequences are KGHDR and SFDVKD. Trimming cost V 3 bases and J 4 bases; bases outside gene matches: 7. The CDR3 protein is CATSDPDRGLYNEQFF. CDR3 in DNA: TGTGCCACCAGTGATCCAGACAGGGGCCTGTACAATGAGCAGTTCTTC.